The rows below give T cell receptor beta chains drawn from one sample of a study of CD8+ T cells in alopecia areata. The assay was immunoSEQ multiplex PCR, and TCRdb's table has in-frame clones only and misses some. The table lists 100,000 to 150,000 clones, roughly 50% of them singletons. The source material was CD8+ T cells sorted from blood, sampled at week 0. These receptors originate from a human donor with alopecia areata. Each CDR3 is given with its conserved first and last residue. The order of the fields is V gene, clone size, D gene, J gene, CDR3 DNA, CDR3 protein. D genes are given only for firm matches. Where a row states a size, it is once, few, many or the class of an expanded clone; other rows omit it.

TRBV7-9	-	-	TRBJ2-5	TGTGCCAGCAGCTTAGGGGGAGAAGAGACCCAGTACTTC	CASSLGGEETQYF
TRBV29-1	-	TRBD1	TRBJ1-1	TGCAGCGTAGTGACAGGGGCGGGGGCTGAAGCTTTCTTT	CSVVTGAGAEAFF
TRBV25-1	-	TRBD2	TRBJ2-2	TGTGCCAGCAGTGAAGCGGGGGGCACCGGGGAGCTGTTTTTT	CASSEAGGTGELFF
TRBV7-2	-	-	TRBJ1-1	TGTGCCAGCAGCTTAGCGTTACAGGGATCAGACACTGAAGCTTTCTTT	CASSLALQGSDTEAFF
TRBV7-8	-	-	TRBJ2-2	TGTGCCAGCAGCTTACTACGAGGGAACACCGGGGAGCTGTTTTTT	CASSLLRGNTGELFF
TRBV5-1	few	-	TRBJ2-6	TGCGCCAGCAGCGTCGGGCCGGATGGGGCTGGGGCCAACGTCCTGACTTTC	CASSVGPDGAGANVLTF
TRBV4-1	-	-	TRBJ1-4	TGCGCCAGCAGCCAAGGGACGGAGGATGAAAAACTGTTTTTT	CASSQGTEDEKLFF
TRBV30	-	-	TRBJ1-5	TGTGCCTGGAGTGTGGATGTTGGTCAGCCCCAGCATTTT	CAWSVDVGQPQHF
TRBV5-1	-	-	TRBJ2-7	TGCGCCAGCAGCTTGGAGGGGGGTTACTCCTACGAGCAGTACTTC	CASSLEGGYSYEQYF
TRBV29-1	-	-	TRBJ2-7	TGCAGCGTTTCCGGGACACGGGGCTCCTACGAGCAGTACTTC	CSVSGTRGSYEQYF
TRBV7-8	-	-	TRBJ1-3	TGTGCCAGCAGCCCCTCTTTGGAGGGGGAAGGAAACACCATATATTTT	CASSPSLEGEGNTIYF
TRBV30	-	TRBD1	TRBJ2-7	TGTGCCGTGACAGGGGCTGACGAGCAGTGCTTC	CAVTGADEQCF
TRBV5-1	-	-	TRBJ2-7	TGCGCCAACAGCTACGAAACGGGACAAACCTACGAGCAGTACTTC	CANSYETGQTYEQYF
TRBV7-9	-	-	TRBJ2-7	TGTGCCAGCAGCTTGGCCAGAACCTACGAGCAGTACTTC	CASSLARTYEQYF
TRBV4-1	-	-	TRBJ1-1	TGCGCCAGCAGCCCTCCGAGGGCGGACACTGAAGCTTTCTTT	CASSPPRADTEAFF
TRBV19	few	TRBD1	TRBJ2-5	TGTGCCAGTAGTCCTACCGGGGACAGGGGCCAGGATGAGACCCAGTACTTC	CASSPTGDRGQDETQYF
TRBV27	few	TRBD1	TRBJ2-3	TGTGCCAGCAGTTCCTCGACAGGGGGAACAGATACGCAGTATTTT	CASSSSTGGTDTQYF
TRBV11-2	-	-	TRBJ1-2	TGTGCCAGCAGCTTAGGGGAAGGGCACTATGGCTACACCTTC	CASSLGEGHYGYTF
TRBV23-1	few	-	TRBJ1-6	TGCGCCAGCAGTCAATCGGGGGGACCGAACGATTCACCCCTCCACTTT	CASSQSGGPNDSPLHF
TRBV4-2	few	TRBD2	TRBJ2-3	TGTGCCAGCAGCCAAGGGTTCGGGACTAGCGGGGAGTGGAAAACCACAGATACGCAGTATTTT	CASSQGFGTSGEWKTTDTQYF
TRBV2	-	-	TRBJ1-6	TGTGCCAGCAGTGTTGCAGGATTTAATTCACCCCTCCACTTT	CASSVAGFNSPLHF
TRBV12-5	few	-	TRBJ2-1	TGTGCTAGTGGTCGCAGGGACGGGTCAATCAATGAGCAGTTCTTC	CASGRRDGSINEQFF
TRBV2	-	TRBD1	TRBJ2-7	TGTGCCAGCAGTGTAGGGACAGGGGGGTACGAGCAGTACTTC	CASSVGTGGYEQYF
TRBV9	once	-	TRBJ1-2	TGTGCCAGCAGCGCCGGGAGTCCCTATGGCTACACCTTC	CASSAGSPYGYTF
TRBV9	-	TRBD1	TRBJ2-7	TGTGCCAGCAGCGTATCGGACAGGGGCTACCACGAGCAGTACTTC	CASSVSDRGYHEQYF
TRBV27	few	-	TRBJ2-3	TGTGCCAGCAGTTTATCCCGGTCGGCAGGGATCCCCACAGATACGCAGTATTTT	CASSLSRSAGIPTDTQYF
TRBV19	few	-	TRBJ1-6	TGTGCCAGTAGTCCAGGTGGACAGCCATATAATTCACCCCTCCACTTT	CASSPGGQPYNSPLHF
TRBV5-6	-	-	TRBJ1-6	TGTGCCAGCAGCTTCGGGCAAAATTCACCCCTCCACTTT	CASSFGQNSPLHF
TRBV2	-	-	TRBJ2-7	TGTGCCAGCAGTGATCTCTGGAGCTCCTACGAGCAGTACTTC	CASSDLWSSYEQYF
TRBV30	-	-	TRBJ1-2	TGTGCCTGGAGTCCAGGGGAGGGCTACACCTTC	CAWSPGEGYTF
TRBV27	-	-	TRBJ2-7	TGTGCCAGCAGCCTCAGGGGCTCCTACGAGCAGTACTTC	CASSLRGSYEQYF
TRBV11-2	few	-	TRBJ2-1	TGTGCCAGCAGTGAAGACTCCAACAATGAGCAGTTCTTC	CASSEDSNNEQFF
TRBV30	-	TRBD1	TRBJ1-2	TGTGCCTTGACAGGGGACGACTATGGCTACACCTTC	CALTGDDYGYTF
TRBV19	few	TRBD1	TRBJ1-1	TGTGCCAGTAGTATGGTACAGGGGGGAACTGAAGCTTTCTTT	CASSMVQGGTEAFF
TRBV9	-	-	TRBJ2-3	TGTGCCAGCAGCGTAGCCCCCGGGACAGATACGCAGTATTTT	CASSVAPGTDTQYF
TRBV7-9	-	-	TRBJ2-5	TGTGCCAGCAGCTTAGGCTCCGAGGGAGAGGGCCGAGAGACCCAGTACTTC	CASSLGSEGEGRETQYF
TRBV29-1	-	TRBD1	TRBJ2-7	TGCAGCGTCATACCCGGGACAGGTCCCTACGAGCAGTACTTC	CSVIPGTGPYEQYF